The rows below give T cell receptor beta chains drawn from one sample of a study of blood T cell repertoires in COVID-19. Generated by immunoSEQ multiplex PCR, the TCRdb table keeps only in-frame clones and is missing some. Found here are approximately 170,000 clones, around 82% of them singletons; the top ten hold approximately 1.3%. Sequences were obtained from peripheral blood. These receptors came from a man in his 60s who had recovered from COVID-19. Each CDR3 is given with its conserved first and last residue. A D gene is named only where the DNA matches it firmly. Not every row has a clone size; where given, it reads once, few, many or a size class.

NA	TRBJ2-5	TRBV5-4	NA	TGTGCCAGCAGCTTAACAGACAGACAAGAGACCCAGTACTTC	CASSLTDRQETQYF
NA	TRBJ2-2	TRBV7-3	NA	TGTGCCAGCAGCCCCGTAGGCGGGGCAGGGGAGCTGTTTTTT	CASSPVGGAGELFF
NA	TRBJ1-2	TRBV10-3	NA	TGTGCCATCAGTGATTCGGGGGACTATGGCTACACCTTC	CAISDSGDYGYTF
NA	TRBJ1-6	TRBV7-2	NA	TGTGCCAGCAGCTATTCGACAGGACTTAATTCACCCCTCCACTTT	CASSYSTGLNSPLHF
NA	TRBJ1-3	TRBV9	NA	TGTGCCAGCAGCCCCGAGGAGGGTCCAGGAAACACCATATATTTT	CASSPEEGPGNTIYF
TRBD2	TRBJ2-3	TRBV7-6	NA	TGTGCCAGCAGCCCCAGACTAGCGGGGGGAAAAAACTCAGATACGCAGTATTTT	CASSPRLAGGKNSDTQYF
NA	TRBJ1-6	TRBV5-1	NA	TGCGCCAGCAGCTTGGTAATTGGGGGCAGGTTCTATAATTCACCCCTCCACTTT	CASSLVIGGRFYNSPLHF
TRBD2	TRBJ2-3	TRBV11-3	NA	TGTGCCAGCAGCTTACTAGCGGACTCGGGAGGAGATACGCAGTATTTT	CASSLLADSGGDTQYF
TRBD2	TRBJ2-5	TRBV29-1	NA	TGCAGCGTCCCAGGCGAGTCGGGAGGCGAGACCCAGTACTTC	CSVPGESGGETQYF
NA	TRBJ2-3	TRBV27	NA	TGTGCCAGCAGAATAAACAGTCGAATGCCCACAGATACGCAGTATTTT	CASRINSRMPTDTQYF
TRBD1	TRBJ2-7	TRBV18	NA	TGTGCCAGCAAGGGACAGGGAAGGTTGGGCGAGCAGTACTTC	CASKGQGRLGEQYF
TRBD2	TRBJ2-2	TRBV19	NA	TGTGCCAGTCGTCTAGCGGGGGACACCGGGGAGCTGTTTTTT	CASRLAGDTGELFF
NA	TRBJ1-1	TRBV20-1	NA	TGCAGTGCTAGTCTACAGATGAACACTGAAGCTTTCTTT	CSASLQMNTEAFF
TRBD2	TRBJ2-5	TRBV7-2	NA	TGTGCCAGCAGCTTAGTGGCGGGGGGCGGTGAGACCCAGTACTTC	CASSLVAGGGETQYF
TRBD1	TRBJ1-2	TRBV24-1	NA	TGTGCCACCACTAACGGACAGGGGGCCGGGGGCTACACCTTC	CATTNGQGAGGYTF
NA	TRBJ2-7	TRBV5-4	NA	TGTGCCAGCAGTTACCAGGGTAGCAACGAGCAGTACTTC	CASSYQGSNEQYF
NA	TRBJ1-4	TRBV19	NA	TGTGCCAGTAGACCAAGTGGTCAAAAGAGTGAAAAACTGTTTTTT	CASRPSGQKSEKLFF
NA	TRBJ1-4	TRBV25-1	NA	TGTGCCAGCAGTGCCCGGCGGGGGACTAATGAAAAACTGTTTTTT	CASSARRGTNEKLFF
TRBD1	TRBJ1-1	TRBV2	NA	TGTGCCAGCAGTTCAGGACAGGGGGCCACTGAAGCTTTCTTT	CASSSGQGATEAFF
TRBD1	TRBJ2-1	TRBV7-3	once	TGTGCCAGCAGCTTAACGTTAGGGGGCACCTACAATGAGCAGTTCTTC	CASSLTLGGTYNEQFF
NA	TRBJ2-3	TRBV5-6	NA	TGTGCCAGCAGCCTTAGGGGCGGTGCAGGGAGCACAGATACGCAGTATTTT	CASSLRGGAGSTDTQYF
NA	TRBJ1-2	TRBV2	NA	TGTGCCAGCAGGTTACTCAGGGGACCTAACTATGGCTACACCTTC	CASRLLRGPNYGYTF
TRBD1	TRBJ2-7	TRBV7-2	NA	TGTGCCAGCAGCTTAGGGACAGGGGTCTACGAGCAGTACTTC	CASSLGTGVYEQYF
NA	TRBJ1-3	TRBV7-2	NA	TGTGCCAGCAGCTTAGCGATGGAGGCTGGAAACACCATATATTTT	CASSLAMEAGNTIYF
TRBD2	TRBJ2-4	TRBV18	NA	TGTGCCAGCTCACCTCCTAGCGGGGCCAAAAACATTCAGTACTTC	CASSPPSGAKNIQYF
TRBD2	TRBJ2-3	TRBV11-3	NA	TGTGCCAGCAGCGCCGGTGGGACTAGAGACACAGATACGCAGTATTTT	CASSAGGTRDTDTQYF
NA	TRBJ2-7	TRBV21-1	NA	TGTGCCAGCGGCAGGACTAGCTGCTCCTACGAGCAGTACTTC	CASGRTSCSYEQYF
NA	TRBJ1-6	TRBV5-4	NA	TGTGCCAGCAGCGCTGACAGTAATTCACCCCTCCACTTT	CASSADSNSPLHF